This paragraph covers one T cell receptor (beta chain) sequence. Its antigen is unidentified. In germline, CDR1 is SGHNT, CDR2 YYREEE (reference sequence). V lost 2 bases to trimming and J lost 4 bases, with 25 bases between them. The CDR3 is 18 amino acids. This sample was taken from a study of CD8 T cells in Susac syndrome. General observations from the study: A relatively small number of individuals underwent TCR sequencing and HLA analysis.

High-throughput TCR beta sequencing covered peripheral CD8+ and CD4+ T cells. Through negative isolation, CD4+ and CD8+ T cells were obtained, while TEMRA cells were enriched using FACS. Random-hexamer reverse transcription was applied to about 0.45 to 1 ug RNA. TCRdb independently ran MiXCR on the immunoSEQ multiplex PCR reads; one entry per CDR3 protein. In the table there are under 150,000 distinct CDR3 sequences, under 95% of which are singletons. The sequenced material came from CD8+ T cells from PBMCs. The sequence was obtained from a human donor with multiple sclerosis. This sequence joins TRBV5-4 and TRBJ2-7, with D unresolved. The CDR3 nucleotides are TGTGCCAGCAGCTTAGGGCGTAACGGGCAAAATTTGGGTTACGAGCAGTACTTC. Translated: CASSLGRNGQNLGYEQYF.